A single sample is the source of the 18 T cell receptor beta chains below, sequenced in a study of T cells in Graves' hyperthyroidism and ophthalmopathy. Amplification targeted TCR beta CDR3 regions from RNA transcripts. HTBI primers were the set used in a first-round RT-PCR of the TCR CDR3. TCRdb passed the multiplex PCR reads through MiXCR, listing each CDR3 protein once. The sample has 560,000 or so distinct CDR3 sequences, 46% seen once. Material for sequencing was peripheral blood or thyroid tissue (not recorded which). The receptors here all came from a young woman with Graves' hyperthyroidism.

The chain employs TRBV6-4 and TRBJ1-6; D possibly corresponds to TRBD1 (6 bases). V gave up 5 bases and J gave up 11 bases, with 10 bases separating them. The CDR3 consists of 12 residues. Looked up from germline, CDR1 is MRHNA and CDR2 is SNTAGT. The CDR3 sequence is CASSTKGAPLHF. CDR3 in DNA: TGTGCCAGCAGTACTAAGGGGGCACCCCTCCACTTT.

This clonotype occurred a few times. This sequence joins TRBV20-1 and TRBJ2-7; 10 positions match TRBD2. Trimming removed 0 bases from V and 3 bases from J; junction bases left unmatched: 11. Germline CDR1 reads DFQATT; CDR2 reads SNEGSKA (reference sequence). The CDR3 contains 17 residues. This CDR3 reads CSARDIAGGTLSYEQYF. In nucleotides, the CDR3 is TGCAGTGCTAGAGATATAGCGGGAGGCACCCTGAGCTACGAGCAGTACTTC.

With regard to this clonotype: This may be a read error, as it is one base from a much larger clone. This chain uses TRBV24-1 with TRBJ1-1; 7 bases map to TRBD1. From germline, CDR1 is KGHDR and CDR2 SFDVKD. The CDR3 has 14 residues. This CDR3 is CATSDPTGNAEAFF. The CDR3 coding sequence is TGTGCCACCAGTGATCCGACAGGGAACGCTGAAGCTTTCTTT.

This clonotype was observed a handful of times. The chain recombines TRBV14 with TRBJ2-7; TRBD2 aligns across 11 bases. Trimming took 1 base from V and 3 from J; bases not matched to a gene: 8. CDR1 and CDR2 (germline): SGHDN, FVKESK. The CDR3 sequence is 17 residues long. The CDR3 is CASSQGSWLAGGYEQYF. As DNA, the CDR3 is TGTGCCAGCAGCCAAGGGAGCTGGCTAGCGGGGGGCTACGAGCAGTACTTC.

This clonotype has a count of ten or more. The genes are TRBV14 and TRBJ2-6, with a tentative D call TRBD2 (6 bases). This CDR3 has 15 residues. Germline-derived CDR1 and CDR2 are SGHDN and FVKESK. Trimming pared 2 bases from V and 3 bases from J, leaving 8 bases between. The CDR3 here is CASSQRRVGANVLTF. DNA of the CDR3: TGTGCCAGCAGCCAAAGGAGGGTTGGGGCCAACGTCCTGACTTTC. The complete variable domain, with remaining parts taken from reference TRBV14 and TRBJ2-6, reads EAGVTQFPSHSVIEKGQTVTLRCDPISGHDNLYWYRRVMGKEIKFLLHFVKESKQDESGMPNNRFLAERTGGTYSTLKVQPAELEDSGVYFCASSQRRVGANVLTFGAGSRLTVL.

This chain links TRBV2 with TRBJ1-2, with 12 bases identical to TRBD1. This CDR3 has 15 amino acids. V shed 5 bases and J 6 bases; nucleotides not matched to a gene: 7. Germline CDR1 reads SNHLY; CDR2 reads FYNNEI. The CDR3 DNA is TGTGCCAGCAGTTTGGCCGGGACAGGGGGCGATGGCTACACCTTC. As protein: CASSLAGTGGDGYTF. Full variable domain (remainder filled in from reference TRBV2 and TRBJ1-2): EPEVTQTPSHQVTQMGQEVILRCVPISNHLYFYWYRQILGQKVEFLVSFYNNEISEKSEIFDDQFSVERPDGSNFTLKIRSTKLEDSAMYFCASSLAGTGGDGYTFGSGTRLTVV.

Note on this clonotype: The junction differs from germline at one of its ends, possibly a read error. This chain uses TRBV29-1 with TRBJ2-6; 7 positions agree with TRBD1. The CDR3 is 11 amino acids. Looked up from germline, CDR1 is SQVTM and CDR2 is ANQGSEA. This chain's CDR3 is CSVVDRNTEAF. The CDR3 nucleotides are TGCAGCGTTGTGGACAGGAACACTGAAGCTTTC. The whole variable domain, filled in from reference TRBV29-1 and TRBJ2-6, reads SAVISQKPSRDICQRGTSLTIQCQVDSQVTMMFWYRQQPGQSLTLIATANQGSEATYESGFVIDKFPISRPNLTFSTLTVSNMSPEDSSIYLCSVVDRNTEAFGAGSRLTVL.

This clonotype appeared many times. The rearrangement joins TRBV20-1 to TRBJ2-5; tentative D call: TRBD2 (5 bases). The CDR3 sequence is 13 residues long. Trimming removed 5 bases at V and 1 base at J, with 11 bases between. Germline values: CDR1 DFQATT, CDR2 SNEGSKA (reference sequence). The CDR3: CSAERWSQETQYF. CDR3 nucleotide sequence: TGCAGTGCTGAGCGGTGGAGCCAAGAGACCCAGTACTTC.

Note on this clonotype: This may be a read error: a much more frequent sequence differs by one nucleotide. V usage is TRBV10-3 and J usage is TRBJ2-3; weak D call: TRBD1 (5 bases). V lost 1 base and J 0 bases, leaving 11 bases between the germline ends. CDR1 ENHRY and CDR2 SYGVKD come from the germline V gene. There are 16 residues in the CDR3. The CDR3 protein is CAISELSGSSTDTQYF. The CDR3 DNA follows: TGTGCCATCAGTGAGTTATCAGGGTCTAGCACAGATACGCAGTATTTT.

Only a few counts were recorded for this clonotype. The chain combines TRBV12-3 or TRBV12-4 with TRBJ1-1, with 9 bases identical to TRBD1. With 4 bases clipped from V and 4 bases from J, the junction kept 4 bases outside the gene matches. This CDR3 has 14 amino acids. The CDR3 is CASSSWTGVTEAFF. The CDR3 DNA reads as TGTGCCAGCAGTTCTTGGACAGGGGTCACTGAAGCTTTCTTT.

The CDR3 coding sequence is TGCAGTGCGAGACGCCCGGGACTAGCGGGAGCCGGGGAGCTGTTTTTT. Translating it yields CSARRPGLAGAGELFF. The gene calls are TRBV20-1 and TRBJ2-2, with TRBD2 identical over 14 bases. Germline CDR1 and CDR2: DFQATT and SNEGSKA (reference sequence). This CDR3 region has 16 residues. The V segment lost 6 bases and the J segment 6 bases; nucleotides outside the gene matches: 9.

This chain joins TRBV7-8 and TRBJ1-2; D gene uncertain. This CDR3 has 16 residues. Germline CDR1 and CDR2: SGHVS and FQNEAQ. Deletions cut 5 bases from V and 7 bases from J, with 23 bases between. The CDR3 loop is CASSLQPPRDSGGYTF. CDR3 bases: TGTGCCAGCAGCCTACAGCCCCCCCGGGATTCGGGTGGCTACACCTTC. The variable domain in full, completed from reference TRBV7-8 and TRBJ1-2, reads GAGVSQSPRYKVAKRGQDVALRCDPISGHVSLFWYQQALGQGPEFLTYFQNEAQLDKSGLPSDRFFAERPEGSVSTLKIQRTQQEDSAVYLCASSLQPPRDSGGYTFGSGTRLTVV.

This clonotype was seen more than once but under ten times. The chain carries TRBV20-1 and TRBJ2-5; 8 bases map to TRBD1. The germline V gene has CDR1 DFQATT and CDR2 SNEGSKA (reference sequence). This CDR3 has 13 amino acids. V shed 2 bases and J 4 bases; nucleotides not matched to a gene: 3. This CDR3 reads CSARFRGRETQYF. Here the CDR3 DNA reads TGCAGTGCTAGATTCAGGGGGCGAGAGACCCAGTACTTC.

In its sample, this clonotype was seen many times. The chain employs TRBV7-6 and TRBJ1-3, with 7 bases lining up with TRBD1. The germline gives CDR1 SGHVS, CDR2 FNYEAQ. Unmatched junction bases numbered 4, after V lost 10 bases and J lost 1 base. This CDR3 has 13 amino acids. The CDR3 is CAIWDSSGNTIYF. The CDR3 nucleotides read TGTGCCATATGGGACAGTTCTGGAAACACCATATATTTT.

This chain uses TRBV9 with TRBJ1-3; D gene unclear. Per germline, CDR1 SGDLS and CDR2 YYNGEE. Trimming cost V 0 bases and J 0 bases, with 10 bases left between them. This CDR3 has 16 amino acids. The CDR3 DNA reads TGTGCCAGCAGCGTAGGGGATCCGTACTCTGGAAACACCATATATTTT. Encoded protein: CASSVGDPYSGNTIYF.

This clonotype has ten or more counts. This chain connects TRBV7-3 to TRBJ2-7, with D possibly TRBD1 on 8 matching bases. The germline V and J ends were trimmed by 2 bases and 5 bases, with 13 bases remaining between them. From germline, CDR1 is SGHTA and CDR2 FQGTGA. This CDR3 contains 14 residues. The CDR3 nucleotides read TGTGCCAGCAGCTTATGGACAGGGAGGGACGAGCAGTACTTC. It yields the protein CASSLWTGRDEQYF.

Ten or more counts support this clonotype. V gene TRBV29-1 combines with J gene TRBJ2-2, with 12 positions matching TRBD2. This CDR3 spans 14 amino acids. V shed 6 bases and J 7 bases; nucleotides not matched to a gene: 6. Germline V gives CDR1 SQVTM, CDR2 ANQGSEA. CDR3 amino acids: CSVLLAGGVGELFF. The DNA of the CDR3 is TGCAGCGTACTACTAGCGGGAGGTGTCGGGGAGCTGTTTTTT.

The rearrangement links TRBV12-5 to TRBJ1-2; D call uncertain. Germline V gene lookup returns CDR1 LGHNT and CDR2 FRNRAP. The CDR3 sequence is 14 residues long. The germline V and J ends were trimmed by 1 base and 3 bases, with 9 bases remaining between them. For the CDR3, the DNA is TGTGCTAGTGGTTTGGGTGGAGGAGACTATGGCTACACCTTC. Protein: CASGLGGGDYGYTF.